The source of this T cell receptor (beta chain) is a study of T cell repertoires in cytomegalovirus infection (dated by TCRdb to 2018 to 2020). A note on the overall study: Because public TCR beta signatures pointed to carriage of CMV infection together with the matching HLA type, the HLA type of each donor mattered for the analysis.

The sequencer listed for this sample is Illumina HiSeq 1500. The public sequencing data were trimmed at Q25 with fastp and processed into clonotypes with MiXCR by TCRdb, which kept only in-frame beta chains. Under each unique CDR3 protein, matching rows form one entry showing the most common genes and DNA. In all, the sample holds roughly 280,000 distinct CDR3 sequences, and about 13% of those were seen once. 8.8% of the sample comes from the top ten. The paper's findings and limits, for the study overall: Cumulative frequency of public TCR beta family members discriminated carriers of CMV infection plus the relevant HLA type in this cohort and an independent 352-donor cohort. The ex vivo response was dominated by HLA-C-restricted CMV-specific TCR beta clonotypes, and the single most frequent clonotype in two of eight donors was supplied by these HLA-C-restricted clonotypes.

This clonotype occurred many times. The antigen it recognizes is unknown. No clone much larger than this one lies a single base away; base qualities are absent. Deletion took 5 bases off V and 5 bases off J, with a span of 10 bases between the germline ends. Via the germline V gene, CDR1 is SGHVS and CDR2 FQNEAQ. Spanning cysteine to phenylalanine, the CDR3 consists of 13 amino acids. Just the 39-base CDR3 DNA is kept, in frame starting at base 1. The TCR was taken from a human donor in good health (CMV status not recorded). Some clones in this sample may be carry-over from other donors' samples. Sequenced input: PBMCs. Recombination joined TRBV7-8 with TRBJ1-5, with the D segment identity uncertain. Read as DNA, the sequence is TGTGCCAGCAGCATACTCGTGGATCAGCCCCAGCATTTT. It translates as CASSILVDQPQHF.